The 18 T cell receptor beta chains given below trace back to one sample, sequenced in a study of CD8+ T cells in alopecia areata. As for treatment: oral pan-JAK inhibitor, 5-10 mg twice daily. Investigators isolated RNA and reverse transcribed it into cDNA to act as the sequencing template. Method: immunoSEQ multiplex PCR; TCRdb's copy keeps in-frame clones and lacks some. The profile covers 110,000 or so clones, with approximately 59% appearing a single time and nearly 30% taken by the ten largest. The specimen comprised CD8+ T cells sorted from blood, sampled at week 4, from a patient treated with tofacitinib. These receptors were taken from a human donor with alopecia areata.

Written as DNA, the CDR3 is TGTGCCTGGAGTGGGGCTGACGGGGAGCTGTTTTTT. Translation gives CAWSGADGELFF. The chain has TRBV30 and TRBJ2-2; unclear D gene. V shed 1 base and J shed 7 bases, with 7 bases lying between them. The CDR3 runs to 12 residues. Per the germline V gene, CDR1 is GTSNPN and CDR2 is SVGIG (reference sequence).

V is TRBV29-1 and J is TRBJ2-7; D unresolved. Germline V gene data show CDR1 as SQVTM and CDR2 as ANQGSEA. The CDR3 extends over 11 amino acids. V was trimmed by 1 base and J by 3 bases, leaving 4 bases between them. In DNA form, the CDR3 reads TGCAGCGTTGAAGTCGACTACGAGCAGTACTTC. This gives the protein CSVEVDYEQYF.

For the CDR3, the DNA is TGTGCCACCAGCAGAGATGCAACCCCCCGAACAGATACGCAGTATTTT. As protein: CATSRDATPRTDTQYF. The V call is TRBV15, the J call TRBJ2-3; D not resolved. V was clipped by 0 bases and J by 3 bases, with 13 bases between them. The germline V gene has CDR1 LNHNV and CDR2 YYDKDF (reference sequence). The CDR3 extends over 16 amino acids.

This chain uses TRBV29-1 with TRBJ2-1, with 13 bases matching TRBD2. Germline V gives CDR1 SQVTM, CDR2 ANQGSEA. Trimming took 1 base from V and 7 from J; bases not matched to a gene: 1. This CDR3 region has 14 residues. DNA of the CDR3: TGCAGCGTTGAAGGGACTAGCGGGGGTAATGAGCAGTTCTTC. This encodes CSVEGTSGGNEQFF.

V usage is TRBV9 and J usage is TRBJ1-2; D ambiguous. Germline assignment: CDR1 SGDLS and CDR2 YYNGEE. V lost 3 bases and J lost 7, with 7 bases in between. CDR3 length: 11 amino acids. In DNA form, the CDR3 reads TGTGCCAGCAGCGCAAACGGTGGCTACACCTTC. This encodes CASSANGGYTF.

Points on this clone: Additional DNA sequences in this sample encode the identical CDR3. The rearrangement uses TRBV29-1 and TRBJ2-5; no clear D gene. V lost 4 bases and J 1 base, leaving 1 base between the germline ends. Germline CDR1 is SQVTM and CDR2 is ANQGSEA. The CDR3 runs to 10 residues. The CDR3 coding sequence is TGCAGCGTTGCCCAAGAGACCCAGTACTTC. Translation gives CSVAQETQYF.

V gene TRBV7-6 combines with J gene TRBJ2-2; D unresolved. The CDR3 has 14 residues. V was pared by 5 bases and J by 2 bases, with 9 bases between. Per germline, CDR1 SGHVS and CDR2 FNYEAQ. The CDR3 nucleotides read TGTGCCAGCAGCCACGGGCTAAACACCGGGGAGCTGTTTTTT. This translates into CASSHGLNTGELFF.

The CDR3 DNA reads TGCGCCAGCTGGACAGTGGATGGCTACACCTTC. It specifies CASWTVDGYTF. The chain links TRBV5-1 to TRBJ1-2; TRBD1 might be the D (6 bases). Trimming removed 7 bases from V and 6 bases from J, with 10 bases in between. The length of the CDR3 is 11 residues. Germline V gives CDR1 SGHRS, CDR2 YFSETQ.

In this sample, this clone turned up a few times. V usage is TRBV19 and J usage is TRBJ2-1; D may correspond to TRBD1 or TRBD2 (5 bases each). The CDR3 runs to 13 residues. Germline V lookup: CDR1 LNHDA, CDR2 SQIVND (reference sequence). V shed 5 bases and J shed 6 bases, with 11 bases lying between them. The CDR3 region has the DNA TGTGCCAGTAGTGAGGGGTGGGGCAATGAGCAGTTCTTC. Protein product: CASSEGWGNEQFF.

This clone was seen more than once but under ten times. One end of the junction does not line up with germline, which may come from a read error. The chain is built from TRBV29-1 and TRBJ1-4; TRBD1 matches 7 bases. Germline-derived CDR1 and CDR2 are SQVTM and ANQGSEA. The CDR3 is 15 amino acids. The DNA of the CDR3 is TGCAGGCAGCCGGACAGGCACGCAACAAATGAAAAACTGTTTTTT. Translation gives CRQPDRHATNEKLFF. Drawing the rest from reference TRBV29-1 and TRBJ1-4, the complete variable domain is SAVISQKPSRDICQRGTSLTIQCQVDSQVTMMFWYRQQPGQSLTLIATANQGSEATYESGFVIDKFPISRPNLTFSTLTVSNMSPEDSSIYLCRQPDRHATNEKLFFGSGTQLSVL.

This clone was picked up a small number of times. The J gene is TRBJ1-2, the V gene TRBV29-1; D might be TRBD1 (5 bases). This CDR3 spans 15 amino acids. The germline V and J ends were trimmed by 3 bases and 5 bases, with 19 bases remaining between them. Germline CDR1 and CDR2: SQVTM and ANQGSEA. The CDR3 protein is CSVDAGPQGAYGYTF. CDR3 nucleotides: TGCAGCGTTGATGCGGGGCCGCAGGGAGCTTATGGCTACACCTTC.

J is TRBJ2-5 and V is TRBV9; D gene ambiguous. Trimming took off 3 bases at V and 5 bases at J, with 11 bases between the two ends. This CDR3 is built from 13 residues. CDR1 SGDLS and CDR2 YYNGEE come from the germline V gene. The CDR3 protein is CASSALNGETQYF. CDR3 nucleotide sequence: TGTGCCAGCAGCGCACTCAATGGGGAGACCCAGTACTTC.

The chain is built from TRBV29-1 and TRBJ2-7; 9 bases line up with TRBD1. Trimming at V came to 6 bases and at J to 3 bases, leaving 3 bases not matched to a gene. Germline V gene data show CDR1 as SQVTM and CDR2 as ANQGSEA. CDR3 length equals 12 residues. The CDR3 loop is CSVTGGNYEQYF. DNA of the CDR3: TGCAGCGTGACAGGGGGAAACTACGAGCAGTACTTC.

In regard to this clone: The same CDR3 arises from other DNA sequences in this sample as well. CDR3 residues: CSVEAGTEAFF. CDR3 coding DNA: TGCAGCGTTGAAGCAGGAACTGAAGCTTTCTTT. The chain uses TRBV29-1 and TRBJ1-1; no clear D gene. CDR3 size: 11 residues. Germline assignment: CDR1 SQVTM and CDR2 ANQGSEA. Deletions cut 1 base from V and 5 bases from J, with 5 bases between.

The CDR3 DNA reads TGTGCCAGCAGTGCAACCGGGGACACAGATACGCAGTATTTT. Protein: CASSATGDTDTQYF. This chain joins TRBV6-5 and TRBJ2-3, with a tentative D call TRBD2 (5 bases). Germline CDR1 MNHEY, CDR2 SVGAGI. V was cut by 5 bases and J by 2 bases, with 11 bases left in between. This CDR3 has 14 residues.

This sequence joins TRBV2 and TRBJ2-6, with D maybe TRBD2 (6 bases). The V gene's germline CDR1 is SNHLY and CDR2 FYNNEI. Between the trimmed V and J ends, which lost 3 bases and 2 bases, there was a span of 14 bases. This CDR3 contains 17 residues. The CDR3 spells CASSEISEGAGANVLTF. CDR3 nucleotide sequence: TGTGCCAGCAGTGAGATCTCGGAGGGAGCTGGGGCCAACGTCCTGACTTTC. Together with reference TRBV2 and TRBJ2-6, the CDR3 gives the full variable domain: EPEVTQTPSHQVTQMGQEVILRCVPISNHLYFYWYRQILGQKVEFLVSFYNNEISEKSEIFDDQFSVERPDGSNFTLKIRSTKLEDSAMYFCASSEISEGAGANVLTFGAGSRLTVL.

This clone has more than one count but fewer than ten. The chain links TRBV6-5 to TRBJ1-1, with a possible D match to TRBD1 (5 bases). Germline CDR1 and CDR2: MNHEY and SVGAGI. V was shortened by 10 bases and J by 6 bases, with 18 bases between the two germline ends. The length of the CDR3 is 13 residues. DNA for the CDR3: TGTGCCACCTTCGCGATTAGGGGCGCTGAAGCTTTCTTT. It yields the protein CATFAIRGAEAFF.

This clone was seen a few times. The V and J genes are TRBV29-1 and TRBJ2-7; no reliable D call. The CDR3 runs 10 residues. Germline V gene lookup returns CDR1 SQVTM and CDR2 ANQGSEA. The V end was cut by 7 bases, the J end by 5 bases, with 9 bases between. CDR3 nucleotides: TGCAGCGCCTGCAACGACGAGCAGTACTTC. Amino acids: CSACNDEQYF.